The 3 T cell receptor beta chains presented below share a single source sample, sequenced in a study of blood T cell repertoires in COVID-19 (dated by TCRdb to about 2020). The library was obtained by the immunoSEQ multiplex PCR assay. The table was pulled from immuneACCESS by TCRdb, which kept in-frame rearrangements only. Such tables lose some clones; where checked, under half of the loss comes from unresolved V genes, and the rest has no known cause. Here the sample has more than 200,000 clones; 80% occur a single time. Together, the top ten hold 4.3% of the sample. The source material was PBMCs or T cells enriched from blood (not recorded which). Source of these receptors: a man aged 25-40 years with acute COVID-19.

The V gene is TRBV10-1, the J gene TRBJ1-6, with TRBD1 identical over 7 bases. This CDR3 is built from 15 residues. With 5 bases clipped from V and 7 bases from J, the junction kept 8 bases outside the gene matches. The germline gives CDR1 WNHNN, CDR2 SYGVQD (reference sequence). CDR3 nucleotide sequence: TGCGCCAGCAGTTCCCGACAGGGAGTGAATTCACCCCTCCACTTT. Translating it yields CASSSRQGVNSPLHF.

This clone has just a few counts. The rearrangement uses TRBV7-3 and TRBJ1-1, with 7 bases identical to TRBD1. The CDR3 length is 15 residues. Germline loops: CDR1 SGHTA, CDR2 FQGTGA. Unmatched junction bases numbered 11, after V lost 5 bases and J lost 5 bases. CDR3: CASSPRQGVRTEAFF. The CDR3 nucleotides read TGTGCCAGCAGCCCTCGACAGGGAGTACGTACTGAAGCTTTCTTT.

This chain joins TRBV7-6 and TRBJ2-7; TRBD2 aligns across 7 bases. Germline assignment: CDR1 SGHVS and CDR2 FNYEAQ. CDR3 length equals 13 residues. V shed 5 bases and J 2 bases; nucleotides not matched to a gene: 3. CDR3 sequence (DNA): TGTGCCAGCAGCCTCCGGGGGGCCTACGAGCAGTACTTC. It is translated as CASSLRGAYEQYF.